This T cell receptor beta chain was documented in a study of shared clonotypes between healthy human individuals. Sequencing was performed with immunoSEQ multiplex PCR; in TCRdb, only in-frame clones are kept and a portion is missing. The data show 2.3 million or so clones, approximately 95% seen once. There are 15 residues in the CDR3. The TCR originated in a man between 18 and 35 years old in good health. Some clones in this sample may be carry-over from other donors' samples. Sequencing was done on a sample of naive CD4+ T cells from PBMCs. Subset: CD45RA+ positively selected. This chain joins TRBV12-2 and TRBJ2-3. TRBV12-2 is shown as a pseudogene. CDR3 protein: CASRLPRRVTDTQYF. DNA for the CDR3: TGTGCAAGTCGCTTACCCCGAAGGGTCACAGATACGCAGTATTTT.